The 24 T cell receptor beta chains below were found in one sample sequenced in a study of blood T cell repertoires in COVID-19. The method was immunoSEQ multiplex PCR; TCRdb's version includes in-frame clones alone and lacks a portion of them. The sample holds 200,000 or so clones, 75% to 90% seen once. The sequenced material came from peripheral blood. These receptors were collected from a man aged 70 or older with active or convalescent COVID-19.

V and J are TRBV6-1 and TRBJ1-1, with D possibly TRBD1 on 5 matching bases. The germline V gene has CDR1 MNHNS and CDR2 SASEGT. The ends were cut back, 2 bases at V and 2 bases at J, with 15 bases in the middle. The CDR3 is 16 amino acids. The CDR3 is CASSEWMVRENTEAFF. CDR3 DNA sequence: TGTGCCAGCAGTGAATGGATGGTCAGGGAAAACACTGAAGCTTTCTTT.

The chain has TRBV6-5 and TRBJ2-1; 7 bases are shared with TRBD1. This CDR3 is built from 14 residues. The germline gives CDR1 MNHEY, CDR2 SVGAGI. The V gene end was trimmed by 6 bases and the J gene end by 3 bases; junction bases not matched to a gene: 5. The CDR3 DNA sequence: TGTGCCAGCAGCGGGACAGACAACTACAATGAGCAGTTCTTC. Translated, it gives CASSGTDNYNEQFF.

J is TRBJ2-7 and V is TRBV3-1 (or the pseudogene TRBV3-2); 8 nucleotides line up with TRBD1. This CDR3 has 14 residues. The germline V gene encodes CDR1 LGHDT and CDR2 YNNKEL (reference sequence). The V and J ends lost 3 bases and 4 bases, in that order; junction bases with no gene match: 5. The CDR3 is CASSHEGQGYEQYF. The DNA for the CDR3 is TGTGCCAGCAGCCACGAAGGACAGGGATACGAGCAGTACTTC.

This sequence joins TRBV9 and TRBJ1-2; D possibly corresponds to TRBD1 (5 bases). V was cut by 3 bases and J by 2 bases, with 8 bases left in between. The CDR3 sequence is 13 residues long. Germline CDR1 reads SGDLS; CDR2 reads YYNGEE. As DNA, the CDR3 is TGTGCCAGCAGCGCTCAGGGAAACTATGGCTACACCTTC. It translates to CASSAQGNYGYTF.

The chain combines TRBV6-5 with TRBJ1-2; D is uncertain. V shed 5 bases and J shed 2 bases, with 9 bases lying between them. Germline assignment: CDR1 MNHEY and CDR2 SVGAGI. This CDR3 spans 13 amino acids. DNA of the CDR3: TGTGCCAGCAGTCTCACAGTGAACTATGGCTACACCTTC. The encoded protein is CASSLTVNYGYTF.

This chain links TRBV25-1 with TRBJ2-1; 11 bases match TRBD2. The CDR3 is 17 amino acids. Germline V gene lookup returns CDR1 MGHDK and CDR2 SYGVNS. V shed 1 base, J shed 7 bases, and the junction held 9 bases outside the gene matches. The CDR3 sequence is CASSELTSGSFVNEQFF. Here the CDR3 DNA reads TGTGCCAGCAGTGAATTAACTAGCGGGAGTTTTGTTAATGAGCAGTTCTTC.

CDR3 residues: CASSPGQENIQYF. CDR3 sequence (DNA): TGTGCCAGCAGTCCGGGACAGGAAAACATTCAGTACTTC. The chain carries TRBV28 and TRBJ2-4; 8 bases fit TRBD1. Germline CDR1 reads MDHEN; CDR2 reads SYDVKM. The CDR3 totals 13 residues. Trimming removed 5 bases from V and 5 bases from J; junction bases left unmatched: 2.

The V and J genes are TRBV3-1 (or the pseudogene TRBV3-2) and TRBJ2-7; 7 bases align to TRBD2. CDR3 length: 15 amino acids. The germline V gene encodes CDR1 LGHDT and CDR2 YNNKEL (reference sequence). The V and J ends lost 4 bases and 4 bases, in that order; junction bases with no gene match: 10. CDR3 coding DNA: TGTGCCAGCAGCCCTAATTGGCCCGGGGGGTACGAGCAGTACTTC. Translated: CASSPNWPGGYEQYF.

CDR3 bases: TGCAGTGCTAGTTGGACAGAAGATACGCAGTATTTT. Translating it yields CSASWTEDTQYF. The chain uses TRBV20-1 and TRBJ2-3; perhaps TRBD1 as D (6 bases). This CDR3 contains 12 residues. The ends were cut back, 3 bases at V and 5 bases at J, with 9 bases in the middle. CDR1 is DFQATT, CDR2 SNEGSKA, per germline (reference sequence).

The sample holds one count of this clone. The V and J genes are TRBV7-2 and TRBJ2-1, with D possibly TRBD2 on 5 matching bases. The CDR3 contains 13 residues. Germline V gene lookup returns CDR1 SGHTA and CDR2 FQGNSA. With 10 bases removed from V and 1 base from J, the gap between germline ends came to 11 bases. The CDR3 spells CATKLGSYNEQFF. CDR3 in DNA: TGTGCCACCAAACTAGGGTCCTACAATGAGCAGTTCTTC.

The J gene is TRBJ2-2, the V gene TRBV4-3, with no clear D. From germline, CDR1 is LGHNA and CDR2 YSLEER. The V gene lost 6 bases and the J gene lost 2 bases, with 10 bases spanning the gap. The CDR3 sequence is 14 residues long. The DNA of the CDR3 is TGCGCCAGCAGTTGGCTAGGAAACACCGGGGAGCTGTTTTTT. Encoded protein: CASSWLGNTGELFF.

The chain recombines TRBV7-2 with TRBJ2-3; no reliable D call. V lost 1 base and J 2 bases, leaving 10 bases between the germline ends. Germline V gives CDR1 SGHTA, CDR2 FQGNSA. This CDR3 region has 15 residues. CDR3 residues: CASSLVRVDTDTQYF. In nucleotides, the CDR3 is TGTGCCAGCAGCTTAGTACGGGTTGACACAGATACGCAGTATTTT.

The CDR3: CASSFLYAQYF. The DNA for the CDR3 is TGTGCCAGCAGCTTCTTATATGCGCAGTATTTT. The chain recombines TRBV5-8 with TRBJ2-3; D ambiguous. Germline-derived CDR1 and CDR2 are SGHTS and YDEGEE. CDR3 size: 11 residues. Trimming removed 2 bases from V and 10 bases from J, with 8 bases in between.

This chain uses TRBV11-2 with TRBJ2-5; D might be TRBD1 (6 bases). CDR1 SGHAT and CDR2 FQNNGV come from the germline V gene. V was trimmed by 1 base and J by 2 bases, leaving 14 bases between them. The CDR3 covers 16 residues. The CDR3 bases are TGTGCCAGCAGCTTAGGAATCCAGGGGATACAAGAGACCCAGTACTTC. Its translation: CASSLGIQGIQETQYF.

Of note for this clone: The same CDR3 also results from other DNA sequences found in this sample. This chain joins TRBV6-5 and TRBJ1-4; 8 positions match TRBD1. Germline assignment: CDR1 MNHEY and CDR2 SVGAGI. The CDR3 is 14 amino acids. V lost 5 bases and J lost 8; bases outside the gene matches: 7. CDR3 sequence: CASSPGQGREKLFF. The CDR3 DNA follows: TGTGCCAGCAGTCCTGGACAGGGTCGGGAAAAACTGTTTTTT.

The chain recombines TRBV5-1 with TRBJ2-3, with 8 positions matching TRBD1. Germline V gene sequence: CDR1 SGHRS, CDR2 YFSETQ. V was clipped by 3 bases and J by 8 bases; unmatched bases: 5. This CDR3 region has 13 residues. CDR3 region: CASSSQDRGTQYF. Written as DNA, the CDR3 is TGCGCCAGCAGCTCACAAGACAGGGGTACGCAGTATTTT.

The table lists this clone with a few counts. The rearrangement joins TRBV5-1 to TRBJ2-3; D is unclear. This CDR3 has 15 amino acids. Trimming took 5 bases from V and 3 from J, leaving 16 bases between them. The germline V gene has CDR1 SGHRS and CDR2 YFSETQ. The CDR3 region has the DNA TGCGCCAGCAGATCATTCCAGGTCGGTACAGATACGCAGTATTTT. It specifies CASRSFQVGTDTQYF.

This clone was found a few times. The chain couples TRBV9 to TRBJ1-6; tentative D call: TRBD1 (5 bases). The CDR3 consists of 15 residues. The germline gives CDR1 SGDLS, CDR2 YYNGEE. Trimming pared 5 bases from V and 8 bases from J, leaving 17 bases between. Written as DNA, the CDR3 is TGTGCCAGCAGACCCCGGGACTCCCATGATTCACCCCTCCACTTT. Protein: CASRPRDSHDSPLHF.

The CDR3 sequence: CAISGTSGGELFF. The CDR3 DNA follows: TGTGCCATCAGTGGGACCTCGGGGGGGGAGCTGTTTTTT. This sequence joins TRBV10-3 and TRBJ2-2; D is perhaps TRBD2 (5 bases). The CDR3 spans 13 residues. Germline V gene data show CDR1 as ENHRY and CDR2 as SYGVKD. V was shortened by 4 bases and J by 8 bases, with 11 bases between the two germline ends.

The rearrangement links TRBV28 to TRBJ2-3, with a weak D call TRBD2 (7 bases). The CDR3 loop spans 16 amino acids. Germline CDR1 reads MDHEN; CDR2 reads SYDVKM. V was cut by 1 base and J by 4 bases, with 15 bases left in between. DNA of the CDR3: TGTGCCAGCAGTTTATTCGTGGGGGGGGGCGCAGATACGCAGTATTTT. The encoded protein is CASSLFVGGGADTQYF.

V gene TRBV2 combines with J gene TRBJ2-7; 7 bases match TRBD1. J lost 5 bases, V lost 8 bases, and 12 bases had no gene match. The CDR3 loop spans 14 amino acids. Looked up from germline, CDR1 is SNHLY and CDR2 is FYNNEI. The CDR3 DNA sequence: TGTGCCAGCCTTGAGACAGGGAAAACGGACGAGCAGTACTTC. It translates to CASLETGKTDEQYF.

A single count supports this clone. The V call is TRBV6-2 or TRBV6-3, the J call TRBJ2-3; D is unresolved. CDR1 and CDR2 (germline): MNHEY, SVGEGT. CDR3 length: 12 amino acids. V was pared by 5 bases and J by 6 bases, with 9 bases between. The DNA of the CDR3 is TGTGCCAGCAGTCCCACGGTGGATACGCAGTATTTT. Amino acid sequence: CASSPTVDTQYF.

The chain is built from TRBV20-1 and TRBJ1-5, with TRBD1 matching over 9 bases. Germline V gene data show CDR1 as DFQATT and CDR2 as SNEGSKA (reference sequence). V was clipped by 3 bases and J by 6 bases; unmatched bases: 9. CDR3 length: 15 residues. The CDR3 spells CSASPGQGFGQPQHF. In nucleotides, the CDR3 is TGCAGTGCTAGTCCGGGACAGGGTTTTGGTCAGCCCCAGCATTTT.

V is TRBV6-5 and J is TRBJ1-5, with 10 bases fitting TRBD1. The length of the CDR3 is 16 residues. Unmatched junction bases numbered 4, after V lost 2 bases and J lost 3 bases. CDR1 is MNHEY and CDR2 is SVGAGI in the germline V gene. DNA for the CDR3: TGTGCCAGCAGTTACCGGGACAGGGGTTTCAATCAGCCCCAGCATTTT. Amino acid sequence: CASSYRDRGFNQPQHF.